Below are 30 T cell receptor beta chains sequenced from a single sample in a study of OX40 agonist ivuxolimab in advanced cancers. Clones were read by immunoSEQ multiplex PCR, and TCRdb kept only the in-frame ones, dropping some. The sample holds around 74,000 clones, 70% to 90% seen once. The material sequenced was CD4+ or CD8+ T cells sorted from blood, taken in a trial of the OX40 agonist ivuxolimab. Receptors originate from an adult with an advanced solid tumor such as melanoma, head and neck, liver or kidney cancer.

This chain's CDR3 is CASSPMGTDTQYF. Here the CDR3 DNA reads TGTGCCAGCTCACCTATGGGCACAGATACGCAGTATTTT. V is TRBV18 and J is TRBJ2-3; no firm D call. The CDR3 is 13 residues long. V was clipped by 3 bases and J by 1 base, with 5 bases between them. From germline, CDR1 is KGHSH and CDR2 LQKENI.

V and J are TRBV6-4 and TRBJ1-6; 7 nucleotides agree with TRBD1. CDR1 is MRHNA and CDR2 is SNTAGT in the germline V gene. Unmatched junction bases numbered 9, after V lost 6 bases and J lost 10 bases. The CDR3 is 14 amino acids. The CDR3 region has the DNA TGTGCCAGCAGCGCTACAGGGGCCCAATCACCCCTCCACTTT. Translated: CASSATGAQSPLHF.

This rearrangement joins TRBV5-1 to TRBJ1-2, with D possibly being TRBD1 (5 bases). Germline V gene lookup returns CDR1 SGHRS and CDR2 YFSETQ. The CDR3 totals 15 residues. V lost 0 bases and J lost 5, with 14 bases in between. CDR3 amino acids: CASSLGQGGLYGYTF. CDR3 nucleotides: TGCGCCAGCAGCTTGGGCCAGGGTGGACTGTATGGCTACACCTTC.

The chain couples TRBV5-1 to TRBJ1-2, with 7 positions matching TRBD1. Per germline, CDR1 SGHRS and CDR2 YFSETQ. This CDR3 is 13 amino acids long. Germline trimming cut 4 bases from V and 4 bases from J; bases unmatched to any gene: 4. This CDR3 is CASSRDSSYGYTF. The CDR3 bases are TGCGCCAGCAGCCGGGACAGCAGCTATGGCTACACCTTC.

This rearrangement joins TRBV7-3 to TRBJ2-7; D perhaps matches TRBD1 (6 bases). CDR1 and CDR2 (germline): SGHTA, FQGTGA. CDR3 length: 17 amino acids. V lost 6 bases and J lost 4, with 25 bases in between. In DNA form, the CDR3 reads TGTGCCAGCAGTTCAGGCGGACAGTTCAACCTCCATTACGAGCAGTACTTC. It is translated as CASSSGGQFNLHYEQYF.

The V and J genes are TRBV11-1 and TRBJ2-2, with D possibly being TRBD1 (5 bases). Deletions cut 0 bases from V and 7 bases from J, with 9 bases between. The germline CDR1 and CDR2 sequences are SGHAT and FQDESV (reference sequence). The CDR3 sequence is 14 residues long. The CDR3 DNA is TGTGCCAGCAGCTTAGCTGGACAAGGCGGGGAGCTGTTTTTT. Encoded protein: CASSLAGQGGELFF. Filled out from reference TRBV11-1 and TRBJ2-2, the complete variable domain reads EAEVAQSPRYKITEKSQAVAFWCDPISGHATLYWYRQILGQGPELLVQFQDESVVDDSQLPKDRFSAERLKGVDSTLKIQPAELGDSAMYLCASSLAGQGGELFFGEGSRLTVL.

J is TRBJ2-7 and V is TRBV7-2; D tentatively reads TRBD1 or TRBD2 (6 bases each). The CDR3 covers 15 residues. Germline V lookup: CDR1 SGHTA, CDR2 FQGNSA. Trimming shortened V by 1 base and J by 6 bases, and 16 bases separated the two germline ends. CDR3 in amino acids: CASSLDLSGAGEQYF. CDR3 nucleotides: TGTGCCAGCAGCTTAGATCTATCGGGGGCAGGCGAGCAGTACTTC. The variable domain in full, completed from reference TRBV7-2 and TRBJ2-7, reads GAGVSQSPSNKVTEKGKDVELRCDPISGHTALYWYRQSLGQGLEFLIYFQGNSAPDKSGLPSDRFSAERTGGSVSTLTIQRTQQEDSAVYLCASSLDLSGAGEQYFGPGTRLTVT.

The chain combines TRBV4-1 with TRBJ2-7; possible D gene TRBD2, 6 bases. V was cut by 1 base and J by 1 base, with 14 bases left in between. CDR1 is MGHRA and CDR2 is YSYEKL in the germline V gene. The CDR3 consists of 16 residues. DNA for the CDR3: TGCGCCAGCAGCCAAGTTGGTAGCGGTAATTCCTACGAGCAGTACTTC. Amino acid sequence: CASSQVGSGNSYEQYF.

The V gene is TRBV29-1, the J gene TRBJ2-7; D is ambiguous. V was clipped by 3 bases and J by 3 bases, with 9 bases between them. The CDR3 loop spans 12 amino acids. Germline V CDR1 and CDR2: SQVTM, ANQGSEA. This chain's CDR3 is CSVEGSHYEQYF. The CDR3 DNA is TGCAGCGTTGAGGGCAGTCACTACGAGCAGTACTTC.

Here the CDR3 DNA reads TGTGCCAGCAGCTCGCCTAGCAGACCAAGTTACGAGCAGTACTTC. It codes for CASSSPSRPSYEQYF. The chain links TRBV7-2 to TRBJ2-7; D is perhaps TRBD2 (5 bases). In germline, CDR1 is SGHTA, CDR2 FQGNSA. V was pared by 4 bases and J by 4 bases, with 17 bases between. CDR3 length equals 15 residues.

The rearrangement links TRBV7-2 to TRBJ2-7; 8 bases line up with TRBD2. The CDR3 is 17 residues long. Looked up from germline, CDR1 is SGHTA and CDR2 is FQGNSA. V lost 5 bases, J lost 0 bases, and 12 bases stayed unmatched. In nucleotides, the CDR3 is TGTGCCAGCAGCCTAAAGCCCCTAGCGGGTTCCTCCTACGAGCAGTACTTC. Amino acids: CASSLKPLAGSSYEQYF.

The rearrangement links TRBV19 to TRBJ1-4; D call uncertain. V shed 3 bases and J shed 4 bases, with 9 bases lying between them. The CDR3 loop spans 14 amino acids. The germline CDR1 and CDR2 sequences are LNHDA and SQIVND (reference sequence). CDR3 amino acids: CASSIRAVNEKLFF. In DNA form, the CDR3 reads TGTGCCAGTAGTATTCGGGCAGTTAATGAAAAACTGTTTTTT.

J is TRBJ1-1 and V is TRBV12-5, with D tentatively TRBD1 (6 bases). The CDR3 covers 15 residues. V lost 5 bases and J lost 7, with 20 bases in between. Germline V lookup: CDR1 LGHNT, CDR2 FRNRAP. The chain's CDR3 is CASGRPRGLGGEAFF. The DNA of the CDR3 is TGTGCTAGTGGTCGGCCCCGGGGGCTAGGGGGTGAAGCTTTCTTT.

The chain employs TRBV5-4 and TRBJ2-2; D not certain. The ends were cut back, 0 bases at V and 1 base at J, with 7 bases in the middle. This CDR3 contains 15 residues. Germline loops: CDR1 SGHNT, CDR2 YYREEE (reference sequence). CDR3 residues: CASSLARQNTGELFF. CDR3 DNA: TGTGCCAGCAGCTTGGCGAGACAGAACACCGGGGAGCTGTTTTTT. The full variable domain, completed using reference TRBV5-4 and TRBJ2-2, is ETGVTQSPTHLIKTRGQQVTLRCSSQSGHNTVSWYQQALGQGPQFIFQYYREEENGRGNFPPRFSGLQFPNYSSELNVNALELDDSALYLCASSLARQNTGELFFGEGSRLTVL.

V usage is TRBV18 and J usage is TRBJ2-3; 9 bases are a match to TRBD2. The germline V gene encodes CDR1 KGHSH and CDR2 LQKENI. The junction had 6 bases not matched to a gene; V was cut back by 4 bases and J by 1 base. The CDR3 is 16 residues long. In DNA, the CDR3 is TGTGCCAGCTCACAGGTAGCGGGGGCCCGCACAGATACGCAGTATTTT. Residues: CASSQVAGARTDTQYF.

CDR3 residues: CASSALQGAGTLYFF. The CDR3 nucleotides are TGTGCCAGCAGTGCCCTACAGGGGGCGGGCACGCTATATTTCTTT. The chain links TRBV6-1 to TRBJ1-1, with 9 bases aligning to TRBD1. Germline V gives CDR1 MNHNS, CDR2 SASEGT. The CDR3 totals 15 residues. Germline trimming cut 4 bases from V and 13 bases from J; bases unmatched to any gene: 16.

This rearrangement joins TRBV18 to TRBJ1-1; a weak D match, TRBD1 (5 bases). Germline CDR1 reads KGHSH; CDR2 reads LQKENI. The CDR3 spans 12 residues. V was cut by 6 bases and J by 8 bases, with 13 bases left in between. The CDR3 is CASSLDRTEAFF. Here the CDR3 DNA reads TGTGCCAGCTCTCTCGATAGGACAGAAGCTTTCTTT.

The chain is built from TRBV5-4 and TRBJ2-2; 7 bases agree with TRBD2. CDR1 and CDR2 (germline): SGHNT, YYREEE (reference sequence). The CDR3 loop spans 16 amino acids. V lost 4 bases to trimming and J lost 0 bases; unmatched junction nucleotides: 6. The CDR3: CASSPVGGSNTGELFF. In DNA form, the CDR3 reads TGTGCCAGCAGCCCCGTCGGGGGGTCGAACACCGGGGAGCTGTTTTTT.

The CDR3 nucleotides read TGCAGTGCTCGGACCGGGGCAGGCTACACCTTC. As protein: CSARTGAGYTF. V and J are TRBV20-1 and TRBJ1-2; maybe TRBD1 (5 bases). The germline V gene encodes CDR1 DFQATT and CDR2 SNEGSKA (reference sequence). The V and J ends lost 5 bases and 8 bases respectively, with 12 bases between them. The CDR3 spans 11 residues.

This chain connects TRBV5-1 to TRBJ2-5, with 7 bases aligning to TRBD1. V was clipped by 5 bases and J by 1 base; unmatched bases: 5. CDR3 size: 14 residues. Germline-derived CDR1 and CDR2 are SGHRS and YFSETQ. CDR3: CASSWGQFQETQYF. In DNA, the CDR3 is TGCGCCAGCAGTTGGGGACAGTTCCAAGAGACCCAGTACTTC.

V usage is TRBV7-9 and J usage is TRBJ1-3; D perhaps matches TRBD1 (6 bases). Trimming pared 6 bases from V and 2 bases from J, leaving 11 bases between. Germline V gives CDR1 SEHNR, CDR2 FQNEAQ (reference sequence). The CDR3 has 14 amino acids. The CDR3 DNA reads as TGTGCCAGCAGATCAGGGGTAACTGGAAACACCATATATTTT. This translates into CASRSGVTGNTIYF.

The rearrangement uses TRBV7-2 and TRBJ2-3; 9 bases are shared with TRBD1. The germline CDR1 and CDR2 sequences are SGHTA and FQGNSA. CDR3 length: 15 residues. The junction had 2 bases not matched to a gene; V was cut back by 3 bases and J by 1 base. The chain's CDR3 is CASSFRQGGTDTQYF. CDR3 in DNA: TGTGCCAGCAGCTTCCGACAGGGGGGCACAGATACGCAGTATTTT.

This clone appeared a single time. The chain recombines TRBV29-1 with TRBJ1-2; no firm D call. This CDR3 region has 12 residues. Germline assignment: CDR1 SQVTM and CDR2 ANQGSEA. DNA for the CDR3: TGCAGTGTAACGCAGGCTTCCTATGGCTACACCTTC. It yields the protein CSVTQASYGYTF. The full variable domain, with the rest looked up from reference TRBV29-1 and TRBJ1-2, is SAVISQKPSRDICQRGTSLTIQCQVDSQVTMMFWYRQQPGQSLTLIATANQGSEATYESGFVIDKFPISRPNLTFSTLTVSNMSPEDSSIYLCSVTQASYGYTFGSGTRLTVV.

This clone was detected once. The chain joins TRBV7-3 to TRBJ2-1; the match to TRBD2 covers 10 bases. Germline trimming cut 5 bases from V and 2 bases from J; bases unmatched to any gene: 6. The CDR3 has 16 residues. Germline CDR1 SGHTA, CDR2 FQGTGA. CDR3 amino acids: CASSVLAGGPYNEQFF. The DNA of the CDR3 is TGTGCCAGCAGCGTTTTAGCGGGGGGCCCCTACAATGAGCAGTTCTTC.

V usage is TRBV20-1 and J usage is TRBJ2-2; D is possibly TRBD2 (5 bases). The CDR3 contains 11 residues. Germline lookup yields CDR1 DFQATT and CDR2 SNEGSKA (reference sequence). Trimming stripped 5 bases from V and 6 bases from J, with 7 bases between. CDR3 sequence: CSAGRAGELFF. The CDR3, as DNA: TGCAGTGCTGGGCGGGCCGGGGAGCTGTTTTTT.

This clone was seen once. This chain links TRBV6-5 with TRBJ2-7, with D possibly TRBD2 on 5 matching bases. The V end lost 0 bases, the J end lost 0 bases, and 12 bases lay between the germline ends. CDR1 and CDR2 (germline): MNHEY, SVGAGI. The CDR3 has 16 amino acids. The CDR3 sequence is CASSYSGSAYSYEQYF. The CDR3 DNA sequence: TGTGCCAGCAGTTACTCGGGTAGCGCCTACTCCTACGAGCAGTACTTC.

The V and J genes are TRBV18 and TRBJ2-7, with D possibly TRBD1 on 6 matching bases. The CDR3 runs to 13 residues. Germline V gives CDR1 KGHSH, CDR2 LQKENI. V lost 6 bases, J lost 4 bases, and 13 bases lay in between. CDR3 in DNA: TGTGCCAGCTCTTGGGACAACCAGTACGAGCAGTACTTC. Amino acids: CASSWDNQYEQYF.

CDR3 bases: TGTGCCAGCAGCTTATTTGACAGGGGGCTAAGCAATCAGCCCCAGCATTTT. Its protein is CASSLFDRGLSNQPQHF. This chain connects TRBV7-3 to TRBJ1-5, with TRBD1 identical over 10 bases. Germline trimming cut 2 bases from V and 1 base from J; bases unmatched to any gene: 5. Germline V CDR1 and CDR2: SGHTA, FQGTGA. CDR3 length: 17 amino acids.

The rearrangement joins TRBV18 to TRBJ1-4; 7 bases are shared with TRBD1. The length of the CDR3 is 14 residues. V lost 6 bases to trimming and J lost 8 bases; unmatched junction nucleotides: 9. Germline CDR1 KGHSH, CDR2 LQKENI. The DNA for the CDR3 is TGTGCCAGCTCTCTAGGGGGCGCCACCGAAAAACTGTTTTTT. It translates to CASSLGGATEKLFF.

The chain couples TRBV11-2 to TRBJ2-5; 7 bases align to TRBD1. The J call is uncertain, as TRBJ2-7 better fits the DNA end. There are 16 residues in the CDR3. Germline-derived CDR1 and CDR2 are SGHAT and FQNNGV. In DNA form, the CDR3 reads TGTGCCAGCACCACCTCCAAGGGGGCAGGGACCTACGAGCAGTACTTC. It translates to CASTTSKGAGTYEQYF.